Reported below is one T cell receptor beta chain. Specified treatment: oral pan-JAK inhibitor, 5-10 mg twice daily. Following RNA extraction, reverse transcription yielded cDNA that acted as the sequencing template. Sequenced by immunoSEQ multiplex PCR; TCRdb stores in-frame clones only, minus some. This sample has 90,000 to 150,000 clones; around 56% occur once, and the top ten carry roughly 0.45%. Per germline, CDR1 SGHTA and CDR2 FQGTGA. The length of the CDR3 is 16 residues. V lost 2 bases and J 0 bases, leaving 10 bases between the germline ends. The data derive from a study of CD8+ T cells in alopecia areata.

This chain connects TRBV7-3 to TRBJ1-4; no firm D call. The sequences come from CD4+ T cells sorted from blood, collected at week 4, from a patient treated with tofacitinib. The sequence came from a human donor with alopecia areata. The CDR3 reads CASSLPFDSTNEKLFF. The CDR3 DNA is TGTGCCAGCAGCTTACCATTCGACTCAACTAATGAAAAACTGTTTTTT.